This entry concerns a single T cell receptor beta chain. This entry comes from a study of blood T cell repertoires in COVID-19. Study-level information: There were acute and convalescent COVID-19 samples, and they came from the United States, Italy and Spain.

Methods used by the authors: From reference gene primer amplification, estimates of nucleated cell counts were derived. The method was immunoSEQ multiplex PCR; TCRdb's version includes in-frame clones alone and lacks a portion of them. That table is the source of V, J and clone size, and D and trimming were worked out from the DNA. This sample carries just under 50,000 clones, around 84% of them seen once, and the ten largest clones take around 8%. V was pared by 4 bases and J by 1 base, with 10 bases of the junction left unmatched. The germline V gene encodes CDR1 MNHEY and CDR2 SMNVEV (reference sequence). This CDR3 has 17 residues.

V gene TRBV27 combines with J gene TRBJ2-3; 8 nucleotides line up with TRBD1. The clonotype originates from a human donor in a cohort sampled during active COVID-19. Material: peripheral blood. The CDR3 protein is CASSSRQGKVGTDTQYF. In nucleotides, the CDR3 is TGTGCCAGCAGTTCTAGACAGGGGAAGGTTGGCACAGATACGCAGTATTTT.